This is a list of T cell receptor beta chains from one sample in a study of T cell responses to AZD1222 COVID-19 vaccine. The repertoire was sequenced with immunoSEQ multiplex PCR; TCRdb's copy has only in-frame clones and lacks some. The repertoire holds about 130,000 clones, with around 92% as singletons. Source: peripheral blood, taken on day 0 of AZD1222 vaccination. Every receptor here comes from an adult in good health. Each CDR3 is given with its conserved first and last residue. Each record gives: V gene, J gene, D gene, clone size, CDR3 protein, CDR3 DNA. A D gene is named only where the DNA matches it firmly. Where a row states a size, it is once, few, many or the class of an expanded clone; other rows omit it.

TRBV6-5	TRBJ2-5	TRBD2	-	CASSYAPGGQETQYF	TGTGCCAGCAGTTACGCCCCGGGGGGCCAAGAGACCCAGTACTTC
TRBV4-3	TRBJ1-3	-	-	CASSPGPRGYGNTIYF	TGCGCCAGCAGCCCGGGTCCTAGGGGTTACGGAAACACCATATATTTT
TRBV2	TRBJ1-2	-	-	CASSEWGRALSGYTF	TGTGCCAGCAGTGAATGGGGCAGGGCTTTGAGCGGCTACACCTTC
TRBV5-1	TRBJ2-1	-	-	CASSLGLRDGEQFF	TGCGCCAGCAGCTTGGGGCTGCGGGACGGTGAGCAGTTCTTC
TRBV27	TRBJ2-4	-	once	CASSFGGLAKNIQYF	TGTGCCAGCAGTTTCGGGGGCTTAGCCAAAAACATTCAGTACTTC
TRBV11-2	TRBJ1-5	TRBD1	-	CASSRDRVDQPQHF	TGTGCCAGCAGCCGGGACAGGGTCGATCAGCCCCAGCATTTT
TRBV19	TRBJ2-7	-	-	CASSISLGVAYEQYF	TGTGCCAGTAGTATTTCGCTAGGCGTGGCCTACGAGCAGTACTTC
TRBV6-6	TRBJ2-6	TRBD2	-	CASSPTSGGASGANVLTF	TGTGCCAGCAGTCCGACTAGCGGGGGGGCCTCTGGGGCCAACGTCCTGACTTTC
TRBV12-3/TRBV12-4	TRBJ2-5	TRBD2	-	CASSSSGEETQYF	TGTGCCAGCAGTTCCAGCGGGGAAGAGACCCAGTACTTC
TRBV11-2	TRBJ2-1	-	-	CASSLGPSYSSYNEQFF	TGTGCCAGCAGCTTAGGGCCTAGCTATAGCTCCTACAATGAGCAGTTCTTC
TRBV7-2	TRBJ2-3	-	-	CASSLGTSTDTQYF	TGTGCCAGCAGCTTAGGAACTAGCACAGATACGCAGTATTTT
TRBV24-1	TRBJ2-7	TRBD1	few	CATSDHLDRVYEQYF	TGTGCCACCAGTGATCACCTCGACAGGGTCTACGAGCAGTACTTC
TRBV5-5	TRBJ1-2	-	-	CASSLGRATAYGYTF	TGTGCCAGCAGCTTGGGGAGAGCGACCGCCTATGGCTACACCTTC
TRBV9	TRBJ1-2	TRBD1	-	CASSVGGQGGFYGYTF	TGTGCCAGCAGCGTAGGGGGACAGGGTGGATTCTATGGCTACACCTTC
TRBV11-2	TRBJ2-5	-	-	CASSQWRPYQETQYF	TGTGCCAGCAGCCAATGGCGACCGTACCAAGAGACCCAGTACTTC
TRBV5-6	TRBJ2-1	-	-	CASSPQRGSYNEQFF	TGTGCCAGCAGCCCCCAACGCGGGTCCTACAATGAGCAGTTCTTC
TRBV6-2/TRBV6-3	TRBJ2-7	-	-	CASSYSSLTGYSSTYEQYF	TGTGCCAGCAGTTACTCGTCCCTTACAGGGTACTCATCGACCTACGAGCAGTACTTC
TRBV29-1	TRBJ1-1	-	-	CSVEDSRGRILAFF	TGCAGCGTTGAAGATTCCAGGGGTCGTATTTTAGCTTTCTTT
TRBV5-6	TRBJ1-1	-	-	CASSTGANTEAFF	TGTGCCAGCAGCACAGGAGCGAACACTGAAGCTTTCTTT
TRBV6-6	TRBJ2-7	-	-	CASSTGYEQYF	TGTGCCAGCAGTACTGGCTACGAGCAGTACTTC
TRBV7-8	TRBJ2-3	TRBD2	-	CASSPWTSGGRDTQYF	TGTGCCAGCAGCCCCTGGACTAGCGGGGGCCGGGATACGCAGTATTTT
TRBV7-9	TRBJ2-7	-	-	CASSSPGRGAYEQYF	TGTGCCAGCAGCTCGCCGGGACGGGGTGCCTACGAGCAGTACTTC
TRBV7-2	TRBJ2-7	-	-	CASSYTGTPSYEQYF	TGTGCCAGCAGCTATACCGGGACACCCTCCTACGAGCAGTACTTC
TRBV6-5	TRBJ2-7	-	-	CASSYGRSRQYF	TGTGCCAGCAGTTACGGTCGAAGCAGGCAGTACTTC
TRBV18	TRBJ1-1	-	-	CASSPVANTEAFF	TGTGCCAGCTCACCAGTGGCGAACACTGAAGCTTTCTTT
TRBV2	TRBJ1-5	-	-	CASREGANIWTINQPQHF	TGTGCCAGCCGGGAAGGGGCGAATATTTGGACAATCAATCAGCCCCAGCATTTT
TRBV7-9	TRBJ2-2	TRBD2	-	CAKTSGANTGELFF	TGTGCCAAGACTAGCGGGGCCAATACGGGGGAGCTGTTTTTT
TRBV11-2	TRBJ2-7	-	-	CASSLDPLYEQYF	TGTGCCAGCAGCTTAGACCCCCTCTACGAGCAGTACTTC
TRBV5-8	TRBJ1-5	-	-	CASSLGPYQPQHF	TGTGCCAGCAGCCTGGGGCCGTATCAGCCCCAGCATTTT